Sequencing of this T cell receptor (beta chain) was carried out in a study of blood T cells in healthy people across ages. Only a few counts were recorded for this clonotype. Alongside a J-beta primer mix, a sample-barcoded 5' primer served in a second PCR lasting about 6 to 11 cycles. TCRdb called the 5' RACE reads again in MiXCR, with one record for every CDR3 protein. The repertoire has some 1.8 million distinct CDR3 sequences, about 39% of them found once; the top ten carry more than 20%. CDR1 is KGHDR, CDR2 SFDVKD, per germline. V was pared by 4 bases and J by 7 bases, with 6 bases of the junction left unmatched. The CDR3 has 14 amino acids.

The sequence derives from a human donor in good health. The specimen was blood. V gene TRBV24-1 combines with J gene TRBJ2-1; TRBD1 matches at 7 bases. The CDR3 nucleotides are TGTGCCACCAGTGACCGCCGACAGGGAAATGAGCAGTTCTTC. The encoded protein is CATSDRRQGNEQFF.